This section outlines one T cell receptor beta chain sequence together with its context. This clonotype was seen only a few times. It has no known antigen specificity. One base away there is no much larger clone; base qualities are not given. The sample is drawn from a study of early T cells in non-severe SARS-CoV-2 infection (dated by TCRdb to 2020 to 2022). Background on the whole study: Because TCR sequencing relied on bulk RNA taken from unsorted whole blood, pairing of alpha and beta chains was not possible. The full study reports these points: VDJdb matching was skewed toward anti-spike CD8 responses, so virus-specific expansions were likely underestimated and private and CD4 specificities were missed.

For CDR1 and CDR2, the germline V gene lists MDHEN and SYDVKM. The germline ends are 14 bases apart after V is trimmed by 5 bases and J by 4 bases. The CDR3 contains 14 residues, cysteine and phenylalanine counted. Just CDR3 DNA is preserved here, 42 bases in frame from base 1. Libraries came from 5' RACE. For sequencing, a NextSeq 500 was employed. Unique molecular identifiers were attached to individual cDNA molecules in the TCR library protocol so that sequencing error and PCR bias could be corrected. Both TCR alpha and beta chains were sequenced, and tight co-correlation was observed between alpha and beta sequence abundances in each sample. Turning to the authors' computational methods: Decombinator V4 was used to annotate the V gene, J gene and CDR3 of the TCR sequences. Expanded TCRs were defined as changing significantly between any two time points under a Poisson model with p below 0.0001. TCR abundances were normalised to the total number of TCRs sequenced per sample and expressed as counts per million. MAIT TCRs were defined by TRAV1-2 paired with TRAJ12, TRAJ20 or TRAJ33, and iNKT TCRs by TRAV10 paired with TRAJ18. VDJdb, accessed on 1 November 2021, was searched for TCRs annotated for CMV, EBV and SARS-CoV-2, and TCRs annotated for more than one antigen were excluded. TCRdb cleaned the public reads at Q25 with fastp, built clones with MiXCR and kept in-frame beta chains. Each entry is one CDR3 protein sequence, shown with its most common DNA and genes. TCRdb's processing, not the authors' own work, is the source of the V and J calls. This sample gives over 100,000 distinct CDR3 sequences in total; roughly 14% of them show up just once. The ten largest clones capture approximately 6% of the sample.

The study was a case-control design nested within a healthcare worker cohort in London, UK, with weekly nasopharyngeal swab PCR tests and blood sampling. Healthcare workers were enrolled in the week of the UK lockdown, from 23 to 31 March 2020, and were followed every week for up to roughly 15 weeks. The TCR originated in an adult who was a healthcare worker with PCR-confirmed SARS-CoV-2 infection or an uninfected control (not recorded which). The V and J segments used are TRBV28 and TRBJ1-2, with the D gene not confidently named. The material sequenced was whole blood. The sequenced DNA is TGTGCCAGCAGTACCAGTAGCAGCGTCTATGGCTACACCTTC. This yields the protein CASSTSSSVYGYTF.